The clone carrying this T cell receptor beta chain showed up just once. These data belong to a study of lymphopenia after photon versus proton radiotherapy. The data were produced by immunoSEQ multiplex PCR, yet TCRdb's version contains in-frame clones alone and is incomplete. The sample contains some 28,000 clones, about 81% of which appear only once. Germline lookup yields CDR1 SNHLY and CDR2 FYNNEI. This CDR3 is 13 amino acids long. With V trimmed by 9 bases and J by 5 bases, 7 bases remained unmatched. This specimen was peripheral blood, taken from a patient treated with photon-based radiotherapy. This rearrangement joins TRBV2 to TRBJ2-5; 9 nucleotides agree with TRBD2. The source is a man aged 50 to 60 with gastric cancer. The CDR3 spells CASSASGDETQYF. CDR3 coding DNA: TGTGCCAGTTCCGCTAGCGGGGATGAGACCCAGTACTTC. Filled out from reference TRBV2 and TRBJ2-5, the complete variable domain reads EPEVTQTPSHQVTQMGQEVILRCVPISNHLYFYWYRQILGQKVEFLVSFYNNEISEKSEIFDDQFSVERPDGSNFTLKIRSTKLEDSAMYFCASSASGDETQYFGPGTRLLVL.